The rows below give T cell receptor beta chains drawn from one sample of a study of T cell changes during pregnancy in multiple sclerosis. Some clones are missing from TCRdb's copy, which holds only in-frame ones; the method was immunoSEQ multiplex PCR. The table lists around 80,000 clones, approximately 90% of them singletons. The input for sequencing was peripheral blood, taken before pregnancy. The source is a female donor with multiple sclerosis, enrolled in a pregnancy study. Both conserved end residues are part of each CDR3. Each record gives: J gene, V gene, clone size, D gene, CDR3 DNA, CDR3 protein. The D gene is left open where the match is weak. The listing skips clone size in some rows; elsewhere it reads once, few, many or a size class.

TRBJ2-7 | TRBV27 | . | . | TGTGCCAGCAGTTTAATTGGGGGCCTTGGTCGGGAGCAGTACTTC | CASSLIGGLGREQYF
TRBJ1-2 | TRBV10-3 | . | TRBD1 | TGTGCCATCCGATCAGGGGGCGACTATGGCTACACCTTC | CAIRSGGDYGYTF
TRBJ1-1 | TRBV2 | . | . | TGTGCCAGCAGTGCCCCAGGGACTGAAGCTTTCTTT | CASSAPGTEAFF
TRBJ1-5 | TRBV30 | . | TRBD1 | TGTGCCTGGAGCCCGGACAGGGCCGGCAATCAGCCCCAGCATTTT | CAWSPDRAGNQPQHF
TRBJ2-7 | TRBV18 | . | TRBD1 | TGTGCCAGCTCACCCCGGGAGACAGGGGTCGAGCAGTACTTC | CASSPRETGVEQYF
TRBJ1-4 | TRBV4-2 | . | TRBD1 | TGTGCCAGCAGCCAAGAGCAGGGACAGGGATATGAAAAACTGTTTTTT | CASSQEQGQGYEKLFF
TRBJ1-6 | TRBV4-2 | . | . | TGTGCCAGCAGCCAAGGGACACCGAATAATTCACCCCTCCACTTT | CASSQGTPNNSPLHF
TRBJ2-1 | TRBV13 | once | . | TGTGCCAGCAGCTCCTTAGGAGCGGTCGACAATGAGCAGTTCTTC | CASSSLGAVDNEQFF
TRBJ1-1 | TRBV15 | . | TRBD1 | TGTGCCACCAGCAGGGACAGGGGGGAAGCTTTCTTT | CATSRDRGEAFF
TRBJ1-4 | TRBV7-9 | . | . | TGTGCCAGCAGCTTAGCCCAGGGCCCATTTGAAAAACTGTTTTTT | CASSLAQGPFEKLFF
TRBJ2-3 | TRBV6-1 | . | TRBD1 | TGTGCCAGCAGTATAGGGACAGGTAGCACAGATACGCAGTATTTT | CASSIGTGSTDTQYF
TRBJ1-2 | TRBV19 | . | . | TGTGCCAGTAGTAACCCCCCGTTGGGACAACCTAACTATGGCTACACCTTC | CASSNPPLGQPNYGYTF
TRBJ1-5 | TRBV25-1 | . | . | TGTGCCAGCAGTGGACCCGGGGGCAATCAGCCCCAGCATTTT | CASSGPGGNQPQHF
TRBJ1-5 | TRBV4-1 | . | . | TGCGCCAGCAGCCAAGAAGCAACAGCCGTTAATCAGCCCCAGCATTTT | CASSQEATAVNQPQHF
TRBJ1-3 | TRBV7-9 | . | . | TGTGCCAGCAGCTTACCAGGAGGAAACACCATATATTTT | CASSLPGGNTIYF
TRBJ2-3 | TRBV9 | . | . | TGTGCCAGCAGCGTGGGCACCTCAGATACGCAGTATTTT | CASSVGTSDTQYF
TRBJ2-5 | TRBV19 | . | . | TGTGCCAGTAGTATTGAGGACAACCAAGAGACCCAGTACTTC | CASSIEDNQETQYF
TRBJ1-5 | TRBV18 | . | . | TGTGCCAGCTCACCTCGGGGGGGTGATAGCAATCAGCCCCAGCATTTT | CASSPRGGDSNQPQHF
TRBJ2-6 | TRBV6-6 | . | . | TGTGCCAGCAGTTACCCGAGAGGGTTGGGGGCCAACGTCCTGACTTTC | CASSYPRGLGANVLTF
TRBJ1-4 | TRBV19 | . | . | TGTGCCAGTAGTATAGTGTTGCAGGGAACTAATGAAAAACTGTTTTTT | CASSIVLQGTNEKLFF
TRBJ1-2 | TRBV2 | . | TRBD1 | TGTGCCAGCAGGCCGGGACAGTCGGGGGATGGCTACACCTTC | CASRPGQSGDGYTF
TRBJ2-1 | TRBV29-1 | . | . | TGCAGCGCCACAGGGAGTTTTAACAATGAGCAGTTCTTC | CSATGSFNNEQFF
TRBJ2-7 | TRBV7-3 | . | TRBD1 | TGTGCCAGCAGCTTGGGACAGGGGGTATACGAGCAGTACTTC | CASSLGQGVYEQYF
TRBJ1-6 | TRBV5-8 | . | TRBD1 | TGTGCCAGCAGCCTAAACAGGGGATTTTATAATTCACCCCTCCACTTT | CASSLNRGFYNSPLHF
TRBJ1-2 | TRBV4-1 | . | TRBD1 | TGCGCCAGCAGCCAAGGGATGGGACAGGGTGGCTACACCTTC | CASSQGMGQGGYTF
TRBJ2-7 | TRBV19 | . | . | TGTGCCAGTAGTACGCGGGACTCCTACGAGCAGTACTTC | CASSTRDSYEQYF
TRBJ1-5 | TRBV5-6 | . | . | TGTGCCAGCAGCTTGGGAGCGATTCATCAGCCCCAGCATTTT | CASSLGAIHQPQHF
TRBJ2-7 | TRBV18 | . | TRBD2 | TGTGCCAGCTCACCTTCGGCGGGGGGACCCATACAGAGCTCCTACGAGCAGTACTTC | CASSPSAGGPIQSSYEQYF
TRBJ2-7 | TRBV6-1 | . | TRBD2 | TGTGCCAGCAGTGACAAGCGGGGGACCTCTCGGCAGTACTTC | CASSDKRGTSRQYF
TRBJ2-2 | TRBV7-9 | . | TRBD1 | TGTGCCAGCAGCACAACAGGGGGCTGGGGGAACACCGGGGAGCTGTTTTTT | CASSTTGGWGNTGELFF
TRBJ2-2 | TRBV5-1 | . | . | TGCGCCAGCAGCTTGGGTCGGGGTACCGGGGAGCTGTTTTTT | CASSLGRGTGELFF
TRBJ2-2 | TRBV9 | . | . | TGTGCCAGCAGCGTAGCTTCCCTGCGGGGGAACACCGGGGAGCTGTTTTTT | CASSVASLRGNTGELFF
TRBJ2-4 | TRBV6-5 | . | . | TGTGCCAGCAGACTCGGACAAAAGAAGTGGGACATTCAGTACTTC | CASRLGQKKWDIQYF
TRBJ1-1 | TRBV19 | . | TRBD1 | TGTGCCAGTAGTATAGATCCCAACAGGGGGATGGCAGCTTTCTTT | CASSIDPNRGMAAFF
TRBJ1-3 | TRBV6-5 | . | TRBD1 | TGTGCCAGCAGGGGGACAGGGCCTGGAAACACCATATATTTT | CASRGTGPGNTIYF
TRBJ1-6 | TRBV7-3 | . | TRBD1 | TGTGCCAGCAGCCCTTCCGGGACAGTGGGTTCACCCCTCCACTTT | CASSPSGTVGSPLHF
TRBJ2-2 | TRBV6-5 | . | TRBD1 | TGTGCCAGCATGACAGGGTGGAGCACCGGGGAGCTGTTTTTT | CASMTGWSTGELFF
TRBJ1-5 | TRBV15 | . | . | TGTGCCACCAGCAGGGGGAACAGGTTCACTTATAGCAATCAGCCCCAGCATTTT | CATSRGNRFTYSNQPQHF
TRBJ2-7 | TRBV7-6 | . | . | TGTGCCAGCAGCCGCGGGACAGCGGATGAGAAGCAGTACTTC | CASSRGTADEKQYF
TRBJ1-5 | TRBV6-1 | . | . | TGTGCCAGCAGTGAAGGGGGGAGGGATCAGCCCCAGCATTTT | CASSEGGRDQPQHF
TRBJ2-1 | TRBV2 | few | . | TGTGCCAGCAAAGGTGGCGGGAACTTGTACAATGAGCAGTTCTTC | CASKGGGNLYNEQFF
TRBJ2-7 | TRBV9 | . | TRBD2 | TGTGCCAGCAGCCCAAAGGGACTAGCGGGGGGCCCTTCCCTCTACGAGCAGTACTTC | CASSPKGLAGGPSLYEQYF
TRBJ1-2 | TRBV7-2 | . | . | TGTGCCAGCAGCTTAAGGCTAGGTCCCTCTAACTATGGCTACACCTTC | CASSLRLGPSNYGYTF
TRBJ2-7 | TRBV7-2 | . | . | TGTGCCAGCACCCACCCCCCGAGCGCGGGACAGACATGGTACGAGCAGTACTTC | CASTHPPSAGQTWYEQYF
TRBJ1-4 | TRBV7-6 | . | . | TGTGCCAGCAGCTTAGGAGACATGTGGGAAAAACTGTTTTTT | CASSLGDMWEKLFF
TRBJ2-3 | TRBV18 | . | . | TGTGCCAGCTCACCTAGATCGAGCACAGATACGCAGTATTTT | CASSPRSSTDTQYF
TRBJ1-5 | TRBV2 | . | . | TGTGCCAGCAGTGAAGCAAGGGGCACCGATCAGCCCCAGCATTTT | CASSEARGTDQPQHF
TRBJ2-3 | TRBV11-3 | . | TRBD2 | TGTGCCAGCAGCCTTACTAGCGGGAGGTTTCATGATACGCAGTATTTT | CASSLTSGRFHDTQYF
TRBJ2-2 | TRBV6-5 | . | . | TGTGCCAGCATGAGTTTTACCGGGGAGCTGTTTTTT | CASMSFTGELFF
TRBJ1-1 | TRBV30 | . | . | TGTGCCTGTGCGGGACTAACTGAAGCTTTCTTT | CACAGLTEAFF
TRBJ1-5 | TRBV7-9 | . | TRBD1 | TGTGCCAGCAGCTTACAGGGGGTTAGCAATCAGCCCCAGCATTTT | CASSLQGVSNQPQHF